Below are 18 T cell receptor beta chains sequenced from a single sample in a study of blood T cells in healthy people across ages. The use of a sample-barcoded 5' primer and a J-beta primer mix characterized a second PCR of roughly 7 to 11 cycles. TCRdb recomputed calls from the 5' RACE reads with MiXCR, one row per CDR3 protein. This table holds roughly 800,000 distinct CDR3 sequences, about 48% found once. The sample taken for sequencing was blood. The receptors were sampled from a man older than 75 in good health.

The chain uses TRBV5-1 and TRBJ2-6; 9 bases line up with TRBD1. Per germline, CDR1 SGHRS and CDR2 YFSETQ. With 2 bases clipped from V and 0 bases from J, the junction kept 6 bases outside the gene matches. The CDR3 has 18 amino acids. DNA of the CDR3: TGCGCCAGCAGCTTACAGGGGGCGGGTCCCTCTGGGGCCAACGTCCTGACTTTC. Its protein is CASSLQGAGPSGANVLTF.

V usage is TRBV2 and J usage is TRBJ2-5; D may be TRBD2 (5 bases). Judging by the DNA end, TRBJ2-7 fits better; the J call may be wrong. CDR3 size: 13 residues. Per germline, CDR1 SNHLY and CDR2 FYNNEI. CDR3 nucleotide sequence: TGTGCCAGCAGTGGGGCAGTACGGGGCGAGCAGTACTTC. Its protein product is CASSGAVRGEQYF.

To note about this clonotype: The germline gene is not matched at one end of the junction; a read error may be the cause. This rearrangement joins TRBV7-9 to TRBJ1-1; D perhaps matches TRBD1 (5 bases). CDR3 length equals 14 residues. Germline-derived CDR1 and CDR2 are SEHNR and FQNEAQ (reference sequence). The CDR3 sequence: CASSLQTDNTKAFF. CDR3 in DNA: TGTGCCAGCAGCCTCCAGACAGATAACACTAAAGCTTTCTTT.

In regard to this clonotype: Sequence at one end of the junction differs from germline and may be a read error. This chain uses TRBV12-3 or TRBV12-4 with TRBJ2-1; D gene ambiguous. The CDR3 extends over 12 amino acids. This CDR3 is CAISFPLNEQFF. CDR3 in DNA: TGTGCCATCAGTTTTCCCCTCAATGAGCAGTTCTTC.

The chain employs TRBV3-1 and TRBJ2-5, with 10 bases identical to TRBD2. CDR3 size: 16 residues. Germline CDR1 reads LGHDT; CDR2 reads YNNKEL (reference sequence). The J segment lost 11 bases and the V segment lost 4 bases, leaving 16 bases of the junction unmatched. The CDR3 DNA is TGTGCCAGCAGCCTAAAGGTCCTAGCGGGAGTCAATGAGCAGTACTTC. This sequence encodes CASSLKVLAGVNEQYF.

This clonotype was counted a few times. CDR3 residues: CSARDSGPTQYF. CDR3 bases: TGCAGTGCTAGAGATAGCGGGCCCACGCAGTATTTT. The rearrangement links TRBV20-1 to TRBJ2-3; 7 bases map to TRBD2. The junction had 3 bases not matched to a gene; V was cut back by 0 bases and J by 9 bases. There are 12 residues in the CDR3. Germline loops: CDR1 DFQATT, CDR2 SNEGSKA (reference sequence).

The V and J genes are TRBV11-2 and TRBJ1-2; 10 bases match TRBD1. CDR3 length: 13 amino acids. Germline trimming cut 5 bases from V and 10 bases from J; bases unmatched to any gene: 7. Germline CDR1 is SGHAT and CDR2 is FQNNGV. The CDR3 nucleotides read TGTGCCAGCAGCCCCGACAGGGGGCGAAACTACACCTTC. This translates into CASSPDRGRNYTF.

V gene TRBV24-1 combines with J gene TRBJ2-3; the D gene could be TRBD1 or TRBD2 (5 bases each). Germline-derived CDR1 and CDR2 are KGHDR and SFDVKD. Trimming cost V 7 bases and J 2 bases, with 12 bases left between them. This CDR3 is built from 14 residues. The CDR3 is CATSRDLLTDTQYF. For the CDR3, the DNA is TGTGCCACCAGCCGGGACCTTCTCACAGATACGCAGTATTTT.

Only a few counts were recorded for this clonotype. At one of its ends the junction is not consistent with the germline gene, which may arise from a read error. The genes are TRBV25-1 and TRBJ2-6; D unclear. Germline CDR1 reads MGHDK; CDR2 reads SYGVNS. The CDR3 extends over 15 amino acids. The chain's CDR3 is CASSGIRAGTNVLTF. DNA of the CDR3: TGTGCCAGCAGTGGAATTAGGGCTGGGACCAACGTCCTGACTTTC.

This chain joins TRBV29-1 and TRBJ1-2; possible D gene TRBD1, 6 bases. This CDR3 is 14 amino acids long. Trimming shortened V by 7 bases and J by 0 bases, and 15 bases separated the two germline ends. In germline, CDR1 is SQVTM, CDR2 ANQGSEA. The CDR3 DNA follows: TGCAGCGACCTGGGGGGGGCTACTAACTATGGCTACACCTTC. As protein: CSDLGGATNYGYTF.

This clonotype was picked up one time. The chain recombines TRBV9 with TRBJ1-2; 7 nucleotides line up with TRBD1. Germline V gene sequence: CDR1 SGDLS, CDR2 YYNGEE. This CDR3 is 15 amino acids long. V dropped 4 bases and J dropped 5; count of bases not matched to a gene: 11. The CDR3 region has the DNA TGTGCCAGCAGCACTCGACAGGGAGGGAGGTATGGCTACACCTTC. The encoded protein is CASSTRQGGRYGYTF.

Only one count was recorded for this clonotype. The genes are TRBV7-2 and TRBJ2-3; the match to TRBD2 covers 11 bases. After removal of 6 bases from V and 4 bases from J, the junction contained 9 bases not matched to a gene. Germline-derived CDR1 and CDR2 are SGHTA and FQGNSA. The CDR3 covers 16 residues. This CDR3 reads CASSALGSGGADTQYF. Here the CDR3 DNA reads TGTGCCAGCAGTGCGCTTGGTAGCGGGGGGGCAGATACGCAGTATTTT.

The chain joins TRBV25-1 to TRBJ1-2; D is unclear. Germline-derived CDR1 and CDR2 are MGHDK and SYGVNS. Trimming shortened V by 4 bases and J by 2 bases, and 11 bases separated the two germline ends. The CDR3 runs 14 residues. CDR3 protein: CASSASGLNYGYTF. The CDR3 DNA reads TGTGCCAGCAGTGCCTCGGGGTTAAACTATGGCTACACCTTC.

A note on this clonotype: With a much larger clone just one base away, this may be a read error. The rearrangement joins TRBV6-5 to TRBJ2-7; no clear D gene. The CDR3 totals 12 residues. V lost 6 bases and J lost 0, with 6 bases in between. The germline CDR1 and CDR2 sequences are MNHEY and SVGAGI. Here the CDR3 DNA reads TGTGCCAGCAGACATGGCTCCTACGAGCAGTACTTC. Its protein is CASRHGSYEQYF.

This rearrangement joins TRBV6-1 to TRBJ1-1, with 8 bases matching TRBD1. This CDR3 has 16 amino acids. V was pared by 4 bases and J by 6 bases, with 13 bases of the junction left unmatched. The germline CDR1 and CDR2 sequences are MNHNS and SASEGT. Here the CDR3 reads CASSGTGGVFSSEAFF. CDR3 coding DNA: TGTGCCAGCAGTGGCACAGGGGGAGTCTTTAGTTCTGAAGCTTTCTTT.

The chain uses TRBV5-1 and TRBJ1-4; D call uncertain. This CDR3 spans 14 amino acids. Trimming removed 4 bases at V and 3 bases at J, with 10 bases between. Germline V gene sequence: CDR1 SGHRS, CDR2 YFSETQ. CDR3 protein: CASSVGDANEKLFF. The CDR3 nucleotides are TGCGCCAGCAGCGTCGGAGATGCTAATGAAAAACTGTTTTTT.

The chain joins TRBV7-8 to TRBJ1-1; D unclear. CDR1 and CDR2 (germline): SGHVS, FQNEAQ. CDR3 size: 14 residues. V dropped 4 bases and J dropped 4 bases, with 13 bases sitting between them. CDR3 DNA sequence: TGTGCCAGCAGCTCCGGACCCAAGGGCACTGAAGCTTTCTTT. It is translated as CASSSGPKGTEAFF.

The V call is TRBV5-1, the J call TRBJ2-1; TRBD2 matches at 8 bases. Trimming at V came to 5 bases and at J to 8 bases, leaving 9 bases not matched to a gene. The CDR3 covers 14 residues. From germline, CDR1 is SGHRS and CDR2 YFSETQ. The CDR3 spells CASSQRTSNDEQFF. CDR3 DNA sequence: TGCGCCAGCAGTCAAAGGACTAGCAACGATGAGCAGTTCTTC.